This T cell receptor (beta chain) originates from a study of T cells in Graves' hyperthyroidism and ophthalmopathy. This clonotype was seen many times. Its antigen is undetermined. The germline gives CDR1 LGHNT, CDR2 FRNRAP. The CDR3 spans 17 residues. J lost 1 base, V lost 1 base, and 7 bases had no gene match. Using RNA transcripts as the source, TCR beta CDR3 regions were amplified. The primer set for the first-round RT-PCR of the TCR CDR3 was HTBI. In TCRdb, the multiplex PCR reads were re-called with MiXCR into one record per CDR3 protein. The sample holds fewer than 350,000 distinct CDR3 sequences, around 19% seen once. The diagnostic basis comprised clinical symptoms, serum thyroxine and TRAb, thyroid ultrasound and orbital computed tomography. PBMCs were derived from 10 ml fresh peripheral blood. Findings and caveats of the study: Model-based prediction identified ophthalmopathy a median around 6.5 months prior to its onset. A model of 13 V-J pairs discriminated ophthalmopathy from stable hyperthyroidism.

This chain connects TRBV12-5 to TRBJ1-1, with 9 bases that match TRBD1. This receptor was taken from a man in his fifties or sixties with Graves' ophthalmopathy. What was sequenced was blood. CDR3 region: CASGLDLDRGWNTEAFF. The CDR3, as DNA: TGTGCTAGTGGTTTGGACCTGGACAGGGGCTGGAACACTGAAGCTTTCTTT.